The rows below give T cell receptor beta chains drawn from one sample of a study of T-cell reconstitution after alpha-beta-depleted transplantation in children. TCRdb re-called the PCR reads with MiXCR, one entry per CDR3 protein. The sample lists about 250,000 distinct CDR3 sequences; around 25% were seen once. Sequenced here: PBMCs, mostly from graft donor cells, sampled 360 days after TCRalphabeta/CD19-depleted stem cell transplant. Receptors originate from a female patient aged 2 to 10 who had a stem cell transplant for congenital amegakaryocytic thrombocytopenia, so the T cells may come from the graft donor. CDR3s include the opening cysteine and the closing phenylalanine or tryptophan. The order of the fields is clone size, D gene, J gene, V gene, CDR3 protein, CDR3 DNA. A D gene is named only where the DNA matches it firmly. Clone size is not always given. Where it is, it says once, few, many or a class for expanded clones.

abundance: NA
d_gene: TRBD1
j_gene: TRBJ2-5
v_gene: TRBV5-1
CDR3aa: CASSRTKEKIQGKGNQETQYF
CDR3nt: TGCGCCAGCAGCCGAACCAAGGAAAAGATACAGGGGAAGGGGAATCAAGAGACCCAGTACTTC

abundance: NA
d_gene: TRBD2
j_gene: TRBJ2-3
v_gene: TRBV6-5
CDR3aa: CASSYPGGGTDTQYF
CDR3nt: TGTGCCAGCAGTTACCCCGGGGGGGGCACAGATACGCAGTATTTT

abundance: many
d_gene: NA
j_gene: TRBJ1-1
v_gene: TRBV29-1
CDR3aa: CSVDWLESEAFF
CDR3nt: TGCAGCGTTGATTGGCTAGAATCTGAAGCTTTCTTT

abundance: few
d_gene: NA
j_gene: TRBJ2-5
v_gene: TRBV7-9
CDR3aa: CASSLLDHWQETQYF
CDR3nt: TGTGCCAGCAGCTTACTAGATCATTGGCAAGAGACCCAGTACTTC

abundance: NA
d_gene: NA
j_gene: TRBJ1-2
v_gene: TRBV4-3
CDR3aa: CASSQDTRGYGYTF
CDR3nt: TGCGCCAGCAGCCAAGACACCAGGGGATATGGCTACACCTTC

abundance: NA
d_gene: TRBD2
j_gene: TRBJ2-7
v_gene: TRBV6-1
CDR3aa: CASSPSGSYEQYF
CDR3nt: TGTGCCAGCAGTCCTAGCGGGTCCTACGAGCAGTACTTC

abundance: NA
d_gene: NA
j_gene: TRBJ2-7
v_gene: TRBV5-5
CDR3aa: CASSLFNYEQYF
CDR3nt: TGTGCCAGCAGCCTTTTCAACTACGAGCAGTACTTC

abundance: NA
d_gene: NA
j_gene: TRBJ2-3
v_gene: TRBV28
CDR3aa: CASSPDTQYF
CDR3nt: TGTGCCAGCAGTCCAGATACGCAGTATTTT

abundance: few
d_gene: TRBD2
j_gene: TRBJ2-5
v_gene: TRBV5-1
CDR3aa: CASSLASGGTETQYF
CDR3nt: TGCGCCAGCAGCTTGGCTAGCGGGGGCACCGAGACCCAGTACTTC

abundance: few
d_gene: NA
j_gene: TRBJ2-1
v_gene: TRBV15
CDR3aa: CATSRVWGRFPYNEQFF
CDR3nt: TGTGCCACCAGCAGAGTTTGGGGGAGATTCCCTTACAATGAGCAGTTCTTC